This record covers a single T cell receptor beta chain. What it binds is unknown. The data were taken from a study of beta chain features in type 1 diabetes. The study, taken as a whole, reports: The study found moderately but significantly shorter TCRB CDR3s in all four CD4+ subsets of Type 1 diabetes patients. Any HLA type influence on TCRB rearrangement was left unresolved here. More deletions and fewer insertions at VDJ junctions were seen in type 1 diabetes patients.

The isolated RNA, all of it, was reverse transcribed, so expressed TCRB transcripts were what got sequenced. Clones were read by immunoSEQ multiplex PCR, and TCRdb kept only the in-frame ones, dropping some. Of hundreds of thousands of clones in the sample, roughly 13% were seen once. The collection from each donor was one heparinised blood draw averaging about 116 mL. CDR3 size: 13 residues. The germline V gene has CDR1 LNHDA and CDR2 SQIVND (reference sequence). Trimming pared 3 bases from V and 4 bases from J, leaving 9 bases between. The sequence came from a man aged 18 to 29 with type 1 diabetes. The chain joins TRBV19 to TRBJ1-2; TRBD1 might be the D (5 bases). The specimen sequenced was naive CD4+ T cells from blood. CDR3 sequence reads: CASSMRDAYGYTF. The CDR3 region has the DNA TGTGCCAGTAGTATGAGGGACGCCTATGGCTACACCTTC.